This record concerns one TCR beta chain sequence. The study enrolled patients aged 18 to 65 with newly diagnosed hyperthyroidism of under 2 months' duration. This specimen belongs to a study of T cells in Graves' hyperthyroidism and ophthalmopathy. Germline V gene data show CDR1 as SGHAT and CDR2 as FQNNGV. The junction had 11 bases not matched to a gene; V was cut back by 9 bases and J by 6 bases. The CDR3 loop spans 15 amino acids. Regions amplified from RNA transcripts were the TCR beta CDR3 regions. The TCR CDR3 first-round RT-PCR relied on the HTBI primer set. TCRdb independently ran MiXCR on the multiplex PCR reads; one entry per CDR3 protein. The sample holds 690,000 or so distinct CDR3 sequences, roughly a sixth seen once.

The origin of this receptor is a woman aged 50 to 60 with Graves' hyperthyroidism that later progressed to Graves' ophthalmopathy. This sequence joins TRBV11-2 and TRBJ2-2; 9 bases map to TRBD2. The sequencing sample was made of blood. CDR3 sequence: CASRGGGGAAGELFF. The CDR3 DNA is TGTGCCAGTCGAGGTGGCGGGGGGGCGGCCGGGGAGCTGTTTTTT.